This T cell receptor (beta chain) is from a study of blood T cell repertoires in COVID-19. Assay: immunoSEQ multiplex PCR; the TCRdb copy retains only in-frame clones and omits some. The table includes about 170,000 clones, roughly 90% detected once. This TCR came from a man aged 30 to 39 with COVID-19, enrolled during active disease. Source material: peripheral blood.

The CDR3: CASSLSTGSIDTQYF. The CDR3 nucleotides read TGTGCCAGCAGTTTATCGACAGGGTCGATAGATACGCAGTATTTT. The V and J genes are TRBV27 and TRBJ2-3, with 7 bases identical to TRBD1. In germline, CDR1 is MNHEY, CDR2 SMNVEV (reference sequence). The CDR3 extends over 15 amino acids. The V and J ends lost 0 bases and 5 bases, in that order; junction bases with no gene match: 5.